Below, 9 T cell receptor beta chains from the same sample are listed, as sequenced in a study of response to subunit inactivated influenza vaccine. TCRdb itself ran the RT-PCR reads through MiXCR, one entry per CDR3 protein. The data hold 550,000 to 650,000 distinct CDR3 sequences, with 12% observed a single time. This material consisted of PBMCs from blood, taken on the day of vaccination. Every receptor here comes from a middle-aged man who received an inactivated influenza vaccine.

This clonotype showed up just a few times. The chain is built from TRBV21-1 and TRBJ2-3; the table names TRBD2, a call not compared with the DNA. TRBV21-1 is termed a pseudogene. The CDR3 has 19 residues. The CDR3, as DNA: TGTGCCAGCAGCAAAAATGCGAGCGGGAGGGCCCTTGGGACAGATACGCAGTATTTT. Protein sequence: CASSKNASGRALGTDTQYF.

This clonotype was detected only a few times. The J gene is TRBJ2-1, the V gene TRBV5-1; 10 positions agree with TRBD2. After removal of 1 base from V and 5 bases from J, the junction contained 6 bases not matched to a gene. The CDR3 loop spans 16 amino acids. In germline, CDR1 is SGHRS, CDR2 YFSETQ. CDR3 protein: CASSLSPSGGNNEQFF. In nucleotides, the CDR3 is TGCGCCAGCAGCTTGAGTCCTAGCGGGGGTAACAATGAGCAGTTCTTC.

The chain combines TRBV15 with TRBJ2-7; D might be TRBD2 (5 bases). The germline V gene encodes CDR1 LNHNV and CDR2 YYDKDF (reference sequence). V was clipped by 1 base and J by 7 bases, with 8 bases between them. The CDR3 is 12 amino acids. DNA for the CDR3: TGTGCCACCAGCAGAGGGACTTGGGAGCAGTACTTC. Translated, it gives CATSRGTWEQYF.

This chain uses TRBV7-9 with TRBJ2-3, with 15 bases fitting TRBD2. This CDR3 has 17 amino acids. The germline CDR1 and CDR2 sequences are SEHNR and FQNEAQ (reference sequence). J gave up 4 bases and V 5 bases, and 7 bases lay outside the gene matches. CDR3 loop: CASSRPGLAGGSDTQYF. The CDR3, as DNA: TGTGCCAGCAGCCGCCCCGGACTAGCGGGAGGGTCAGATACGCAGTATTTT.

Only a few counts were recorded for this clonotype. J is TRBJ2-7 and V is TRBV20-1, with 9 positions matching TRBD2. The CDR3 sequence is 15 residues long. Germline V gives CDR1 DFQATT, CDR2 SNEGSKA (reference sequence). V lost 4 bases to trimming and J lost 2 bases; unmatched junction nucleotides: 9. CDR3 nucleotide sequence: TGCAGTGCTACCCCCGCTAGCGGGATTGCCTACGAGCAGTACTTC. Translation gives CSATPASGIAYEQYF.

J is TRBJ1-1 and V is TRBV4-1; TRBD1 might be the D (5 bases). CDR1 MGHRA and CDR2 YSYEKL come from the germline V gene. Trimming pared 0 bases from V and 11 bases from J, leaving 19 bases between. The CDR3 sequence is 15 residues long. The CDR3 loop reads CASSQEPRVRVRAFF. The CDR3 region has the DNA TGCGCCAGCAGCCAAGAACCCAGGGTGAGAGTTAGGGCTTTCTTT.

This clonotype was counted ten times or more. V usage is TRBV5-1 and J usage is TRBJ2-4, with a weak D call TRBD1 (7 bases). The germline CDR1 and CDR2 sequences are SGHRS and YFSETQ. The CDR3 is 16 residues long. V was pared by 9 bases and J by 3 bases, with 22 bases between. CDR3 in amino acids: CATTGTEDYDKNIQYF. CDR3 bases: TGCGCCACGACAGGGACCGAGGACTATGACAAAAACATTCAGTACTTC.

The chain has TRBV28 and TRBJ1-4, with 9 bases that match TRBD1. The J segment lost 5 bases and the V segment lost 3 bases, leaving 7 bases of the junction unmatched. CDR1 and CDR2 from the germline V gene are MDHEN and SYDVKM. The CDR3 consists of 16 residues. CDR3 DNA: TGTGCCAGCAGTTTTTACAGGGGGCTTGAAAATGAAAAACTGTTTTTT. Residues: CASSFYRGLENEKLFF.

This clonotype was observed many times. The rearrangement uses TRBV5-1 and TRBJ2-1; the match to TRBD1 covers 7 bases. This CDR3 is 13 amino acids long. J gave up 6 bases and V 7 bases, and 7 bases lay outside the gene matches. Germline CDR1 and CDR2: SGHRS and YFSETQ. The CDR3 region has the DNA TGCGCCAGCCGGCTCGACAGGGTCAATGAGCAGTTCTTC. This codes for CASRLDRVNEQFF.